These T cell receptor beta chains were read from a single sample in a study of immune characterization of retroperitoneal liposarcoma. TCRdb itself ran the PCR reads through MiXCR, one entry per CDR3 protein. This repertoire shows more than 10,000 distinct CDR3 sequences, about 50% found once; its top ten account for roughly an eighth. The specimen was tumor tissue. All receptors come from a female donor with retroperitoneal liposarcoma. Both conserved end residues are part of each CDR3. A D gene is named only where the DNA matches it firmly. Expanded clones get a size class; other rows say once, few or many, or leave the size out.

D gene	CDR3 length	clone size	V gene	J gene	CDR3 DNA	CDR3 protein
NA	16	medium-sized	TRBV7-2	TRBJ2-1	TGTGCCAGCAGCCCCTTGGCGCTAGTTCAGCTAGAGACCCAGTTCTTC	CASSPLALVQLETQFF
TRBD2	16	NA	TRBV6-1	TRBJ2-1	TGTGCCAGCAGTTCTAGACGACTAGCGGGGGACAATGAGCAGTTCTTC	CASSSRRLAGDNEQFF
NA	18	NA	TRBV6-5	TRBJ1-6	TGTGCCAGCCGTTACTCGACGGCAGGGGCCCTCCATAATTCACCCCCCCACTTT	CASRYSTAGALHNSPPHF
NA	15	NA	TRBV27	TRBJ2-1	TGTGCCAGCAGTTTATCGCGGGACACTTACAATGAGCAGTTCTTC	CASSLSRDTYNEQFF
NA	12	NA	TRBV25-1	TRBJ2-2	TGTGCCAGCAGTGCAGACACCGGGGAGCTGTTTTTT	CASSADTGELFF
TRBD2	22	NA	TRBV6-6	TRBJ2-2	TGTGCCAGCAGTTACTCAGAGGGACTAGCGGGGGGGCGGTTCGCGAACACCGGGGAGCTGTTTTTT	CASSYSEGLAGGRFANTGELFF
TRBD1	15	NA	TRBV7-2	TRBJ2-7	TGTGCCAGCAGCATGACCGGGACAGGGTCGCACGAGCAGTACTTC	CASSMTGTGSHEQYF
NA	14	NA	TRBV7-6	TRBJ2-5	TGTGCCAGCAGCTTAGCGCTGGGATTTGAGACCCAGTACTTC	CASSLALGFETQYF
NA	12	NA	TRBV7-2	TRBJ2-6	TGTGCCAGCAGAGCTGGGGCCAACGTCCTGACTTTC	CASRAGANVLTF
TRBD1	15	NA	TRBV7-2	TRBJ1-6	TGTGCCAGCAGCTTATTGACAGGGGGCAATTCACCCCTCCACTTT	CASSLLTGGNSPLHF
TRBD2	16	many	TRBV7-2	TRBJ2-3	TGTGCCAGCAGCTTGACTAGCGGGGGCCTCACAGATACGCAGTATTTT	CASSLTSGGLTDTQYF
NA	12	many	TRBV27	TRBJ2-2	TGTGCCATTGCAGGGAACACCGGGGAGCTGTTTTTT	CAIAGNTGELFF
NA	12	few	TRBV7-9	TRBJ2-2	TGTGCCAGCCGAGCAGAGTCCGGGGAGCTGTTTTTT	CASRAESGELFF